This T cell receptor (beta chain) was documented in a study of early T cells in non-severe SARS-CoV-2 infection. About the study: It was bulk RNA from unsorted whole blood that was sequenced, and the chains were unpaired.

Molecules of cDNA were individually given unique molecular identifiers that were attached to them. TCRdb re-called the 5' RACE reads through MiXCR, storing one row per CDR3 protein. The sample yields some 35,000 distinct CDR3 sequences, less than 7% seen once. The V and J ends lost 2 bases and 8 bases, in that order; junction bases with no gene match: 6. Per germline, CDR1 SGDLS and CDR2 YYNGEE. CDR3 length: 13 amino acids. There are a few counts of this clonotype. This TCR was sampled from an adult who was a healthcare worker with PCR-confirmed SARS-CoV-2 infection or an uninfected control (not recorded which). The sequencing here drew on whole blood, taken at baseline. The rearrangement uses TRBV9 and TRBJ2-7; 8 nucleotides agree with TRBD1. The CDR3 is CASSVVGQGQQYF. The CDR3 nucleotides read TGTGCCAGCAGCGTCGTCGGACAGGGACAGCAGTACTTC.